Shown below are 32 T cell receptor beta chains from a single sample sequenced in a study of T-cell reconstitution after alpha-beta-depleted transplantation in children. Unique molecular identifiers tagged the TCRbeta library. TCRdb re-called the PCR reads with MiXCR, one entry per CDR3 protein. The sample consists of hundreds of thousands of distinct CDR3 sequences, roughly a tenth of them appearing once. The specimen comprised PBMCs, sampled before TCRalphabeta/CD19-depleted stem cell transplant. The receptors derive from a child aged 2-15 years with inherited bone marrow failure, due to receive a stem cell transplant.

As concerns this clonotype: This clone may be a read error of a much larger clone one base away. This chain uses TRBV4-1 with TRBJ1-5; unclear D gene. CDR1 and CDR2 (germline): MGHRA, YSYEKL. The CDR3 totals 13 residues. The chain's CDR3 is CASSHPSNQPQNF. CDR3 nucleotide sequence: TGCGCCAGCAGCCATCCTAGCAATCAGCCCCAGAATTTT.

This clonotype has a handful of counts. The chain uses TRBV27 and TRBJ1-2, with D hard to call. This CDR3 is 17 amino acids long. Germline CDR1 and CDR2: MNHEY and SMNVEV (reference sequence). V lost 5 bases and J 0 bases, leaving 19 bases between the germline ends. The CDR3 here is CASSPLYGRPPNYGYTF. In DNA, the CDR3 is TGTGCCAGCAGTCCGCTTTACGGCAGGCCCCCTAACTATGGCTACACCTTC.

Worth noting for this clonotype: A much bigger clone sits one base away, suggesting this may be a read error. This chain joins TRBV5-5 and TRBJ1-6; 7 nucleotides line up with TRBD1. This CDR3 contains 14 residues. Germline V gives CDR1 SGHKS, CDR2 YYEKEE (reference sequence). After removal of 4 bases from V and 7 bases from J, the junction contained 5 bases not matched to a gene. CDR3 residues: CASSEGQPNSPLHF. CDR3 DNA: TGTGCCAGCAGCGAGGGACAGCCAAATTCACCCCTCCACTTT. The full variable domain, in which reference TRBV5-5 and TRBJ1-6 provide the parts outside the CDR3, is DAGVTQSPTHLIKTRGQQVTLRCSPISGHKSVSWYQQVLGQGPQFIFQYYEKEERGRGNFPDRFSARQFPNYSSELNVNALLLGDSALYLCASSEGQPNSPLHFGNGTRLTVT.

On this clonotype itself: A much bigger clone sits one base away, suggesting this may be a read error. The chain employs TRBV20-1 and TRBJ2-1; perhaps TRBD1 as D (6 bases). The CDR3 covers 13 residues. Per the germline V gene, CDR1 is DFQATT and CDR2 is SNEGSKA (reference sequence). V lost 8 bases and J lost 6, with 17 bases in between. CDR3 in amino acids: CSSRSTGINEQFF. CDR3 nucleotides: TGCAGTAGCCGCAGCACAGGGATCAATGAGCAGTTCTTC.

The chain couples TRBV5-6 to TRBJ2-5; weak D call: TRBD2 (5 bases). This CDR3 region has 14 residues. V lost 7 bases and J lost 7, with 20 bases in between. Germline V gene data show CDR1 as SGHDT and CDR2 as YYEEEE. The CDR3 region is CASGSGLSVGTQYF. In DNA form, the CDR3 reads TGTGCCAGCGGCTCCGGACTGTCTGTAGGGACCCAGTACTTC.

This clonotype was found many times. In nucleotides, the CDR3 is TGCAGTGCTTACGGACAGGGAAGGCAAAACATTCAGTACTTC. Protein sequence: CSAYGQGRQNIQYF. The chain combines TRBV20-1 with TRBJ2-4; 8 nucleotides match TRBD1. From germline, CDR1 is DFQATT and CDR2 SNEGSKA (reference sequence). The CDR3 spans 14 residues. V was pared by 5 bases and J by 5 bases, with 8 bases of the junction left unmatched.

The chain is built from TRBV4-2 and TRBJ2-7, with TRBD2 matching 10 bases. The length of the CDR3 is 16 residues. J lost 3 bases, V lost 4 bases, and 9 bases had no gene match. Germline-derived CDR1 and CDR2 are LGHNA and YNFKEQ. CDR3 loop: CASSPRTSGTYYEQYF. The CDR3 DNA reads as TGTGCCAGCAGCCCCCGGACTAGCGGAACGTACTACGAGCAGTACTTC.

This clonotype was found a few times. The genes are TRBV9 and TRBJ2-1; D gene unclear. This CDR3 region has 13 residues. In germline, CDR1 is SGDLS, CDR2 YYNGEE. V was trimmed by 0 bases and J by 7 bases, leaving 8 bases between them. The CDR3 region is CASSVAEGNEQFF. As DNA, the CDR3 is TGTGCCAGCAGCGTAGCAGAAGGGAATGAGCAGTTCTTC.

This clonotype was seen repeatedly, ten times or more. This chain uses TRBV12-3 or TRBV12-4 with TRBJ2-1, with no clear D. CDR3 size: 11 residues. V lost 6 bases to trimming and J lost 8 bases, with 8 bases between them. The CDR3 DNA is TGTGCCAGCAGACTGGTTTATGAGCAGTTCTTC. This sequence encodes CASRLVYEQFF.

Ten or more counts support this clonotype. V and J are TRBV28 and TRBJ2-4; D remains ambiguous. V lost 5 bases to trimming and J lost 0 bases, with 11 bases between them. The germline CDR1 and CDR2 sequences are MDHEN and SYDVKM. CDR3 length: 15 amino acids. The CDR3 DNA is TGTGCCAGCAGTCTGGTGCCGGTAGCCAAAAACATTCAGTACTTC. It codes for CASSLVPVAKNIQYF.

V is TRBV12-3 or TRBV12-4 and J is TRBJ2-2; 8 nucleotides agree with TRBD2. V trimming: 3 bases; J trimming: 0 bases; junction bases outside the gene matches: 9. The length of the CDR3 is 18 residues. The CDR3 loop is CASSFPPSGRTNTGELFF. CDR3 bases: TGTGCCAGCAGTTTCCCCCCTAGCGGGCGGACGAACACCGGGGAGCTGTTTTTT.

This chain connects TRBV29-1 to TRBJ2-7; no reliable D call. Germline lookup yields CDR1 SQVTM and CDR2 ANQGSEA. Trimming removed 3 bases at V and 5 bases at J, with 8 bases between. CDR3 length: 11 amino acids. CDR3 bases: TGCAGCGTTGACGATGGGAACGAGCAGTACTTC. It is translated as CSVDDGNEQYF.

This clonotype was counted ten times or more. The V call is TRBV5-1, the J call TRBJ2-4; TRBD1 agrees at 7 bases. The V segment lost 0 bases and the J segment 8 bases; nucleotides outside the gene matches: 8. Germline V gene sequence: CDR1 SGHRS, CDR2 YFSETQ. The CDR3 has 15 amino acids. CDR3 sequence reads: CASSLGWDRFDIQYF. The CDR3 DNA follows: TGCGCCAGCAGCTTGGGTTGGGACAGATTCGACATTCAGTACTTC.

This clonotype was observed a handful of times. The chain employs TRBV30 and TRBJ2-2, with 11 bases fitting TRBD2. V shed 1 base and J 6 bases; nucleotides not matched to a gene: 1. This CDR3 comprises 14 residues. Germline CDR1 and CDR2: GTSNPN and SVGIG (reference sequence). Here the CDR3 reads CAWSGLAGPGELFF. DNA for the CDR3: TGTGCCTGGAGTGGACTAGCGGGGCCCGGGGAGCTGTTTTTT.

This clonotype was recorded at least ten times. The chain is built from TRBV2 and TRBJ2-5; 8 nucleotides align to TRBD2. Germline CDR1 SNHLY, CDR2 FYNNEI. Trimming took 4 bases from V and 6 from J; bases not matched to a gene: 7. This CDR3 spans 14 amino acids. CDR3 region: CASSGAGGRKTQYF. The CDR3 DNA reads as TGTGCCAGCAGTGGTGCGGGGGGCAGAAAGACCCAGTACTTC.

Many counts were recorded for this clonotype. The genes are TRBV29-1 and TRBJ2-1, with D perhaps TRBD1 (6 bases). Germline V gives CDR1 SQVTM, CDR2 ANQGSEA. The length of the CDR3 is 14 residues. The V end was cut by 3 bases, the J end by 1 base, with 10 bases between. In DNA, the CDR3 is TGCAGCGTTGATCCCCAGGGGTCCTACAATGAGCAGTTCTTC. It codes for CSVDPQGSYNEQFF.

Ten or more counts support this clonotype. The chain is built from TRBV27 and TRBJ2-7; no clear D gene. Trimming removed 4 bases from V and 2 bases from J, with 12 bases in between. The V gene's germline CDR1 is MNHEY and CDR2 SMNVEV (reference sequence). The CDR3 covers 14 residues. The CDR3 DNA is TGTGCCAGCAGTTCATTGGGCAGTCCCTACGAGCAGTACTTC. Translating gives CASSSLGSPYEQYF.

The sample holds many counts of this clonotype. The CDR3 DNA is TGTGCCAGCAGTGCCAGGGGGCTAGGGGCCAATGAGCAGTTCTTC. It codes for CASSARGLGANEQFF. The chain is built from TRBV6-1 and TRBJ2-1; 8 bases are a match to TRBD1. V shed 4 bases and J 6 bases; nucleotides not matched to a gene: 8. Germline-derived CDR1 and CDR2 are MNHNS and SASEGT. This CDR3 has 15 amino acids.

This chain connects TRBV5-4 to TRBJ2-4; 10 bases match TRBD1. Trimming took 4 bases from V and 7 from J; bases not matched to a gene: 5. This CDR3 contains 14 residues. Germline V lookup: CDR1 SGHNT, CDR2 YYREEE (reference sequence). The CDR3 reads CASSPGQGVNIQYF. The CDR3 bases are TGTGCCAGCAGCCCTGGACAGGGGGTCAACATTCAGTACTTC.

This clonotype has only a few counts. This chain connects TRBV6-2 or TRBV6-3 to TRBJ2-5, with D hard to call. CDR1 MNHEY and CDR2 SVGEGT come from the germline V gene. The CDR3 consists of 14 residues. V lost 5 bases and J lost 5, with 15 bases in between. The CDR3, as DNA: TGTGCCAGCAGTCCCATCGGGCGACGGGAGACCCAGTACTTC. Amino acids: CASSPIGRRETQYF.

There are many counts of this clonotype. The chain combines TRBV2 with TRBJ2-3, with a possible D match to TRBD1 (8 bases). This CDR3 has 15 residues. CDR1 is SNHLY, CDR2 FYNNEI, per germline. V was shortened by 4 bases and J by 5 bases, with 16 bases between the two germline ends. In DNA, the CDR3 is TGTGCCAGCAGTGCTCCGGACAGGGAGGGAGATACGCAGTATTTT. Translated: CASSAPDREGDTQYF.

The sample holds many counts of this clonotype. This chain links TRBV29-1 with TRBJ2-1; D possibly corresponds to TRBD2 (5 bases). Germline CDR1 SQVTM, CDR2 ANQGSEA. The CDR3 covers 14 residues. Trimming took 4 bases from V and 0 from J, leaving 10 bases between them. The CDR3 DNA is TGCAGCGTTGCGCCGGGGAGCTCCTACAATGAGCAGTTCTTC. Amino acids: CSVAPGSSYNEQFF.

A note on this clonotype: A read error is possible here, since a much larger clone lies one base away. The chain carries TRBV27 and TRBJ2-3; D may be TRBD1 (6 bases). The CDR3 is 13 residues long. In germline, CDR1 is MNHEY, CDR2 SMNVEV (reference sequence). The V and J ends lost 3 bases and 7 bases respectively, with 11 bases between them. The CDR3 loop is CASSFVGAHTQYF. CDR3 in DNA: TGTGCCAGCAGTTTCGTGGGGGCGCATACGCAGTATTTT.

This clonotype was counted only a few times. The chain recombines TRBV4-1 with TRBJ1-4; the D gene is possibly TRBD1 (5 bases). This CDR3 contains 14 residues. Germline V gene lookup returns CDR1 MGHRA and CDR2 YSYEKL. Deletions cut 0 bases from V and 11 bases from J, with 13 bases between. The CDR3 DNA follows: TGCGCCAGCAGCCAAGATCGATCGGGGCGGAAACTGTTTTTT. This gives the protein CASSQDRSGRKLFF.

This clonotype was seen many times. Here the CDR3 reads CASRQDPYYEQYF. The CDR3 coding sequence is TGTGCCAGCAGACAGGACCCGTACTACGAGCAGTACTTC. This chain links TRBV12-3 or TRBV12-4 with TRBJ2-7; a weak D match, TRBD1 (5 bases). V lost 6 bases to trimming and J lost 3 bases, with 12 bases between them. This CDR3 is 13 amino acids long.

This clonotype appeared many times. The J gene is TRBJ1-5, the V gene TRBV9; 8 positions match TRBD1. The CDR3 runs to 15 residues. V was pared by 4 bases and J by 3 bases, with 6 bases of the junction left unmatched. From germline, CDR1 is SGDLS and CDR2 YYNGEE. CDR3 in amino acids: CASSRMGQDNQPQHF. The DNA for the CDR3 is TGTGCCAGCAGCCGCATGGGACAGGACAATCAGCCCCAGCATTTT.

The V call is TRBV28, the J call TRBJ2-7; a possible D gene is TRBD1 (5 bases). Trimming took 6 bases from V and 3 from J, leaving 18 bases between them. CDR1 and CDR2 from the germline V gene are MDHEN and SYDVKM. This CDR3 is built from 15 residues. The CDR3: CASRPADTLFYEQYF. CDR3 in DNA: TGTGCCAGCAGACCCGCGGACACCCTTTTCTACGAGCAGTACTTC. Based on the CDR3 plus reference TRBV28 and TRBJ2-7, the full variable domain is DVKVTQSSRYLVKRTGEKVFLECVQDMDHENMFWYRQDPGLGLRLIYFSYDVKMKEKGDIPEGYSVSREKKERFSLILESASTNQTSMYLCASRPADTLFYEQYFGPGTRLTVT.

This clonotype has at least ten counts. This sequence joins TRBV3-1 and TRBJ2-3, with TRBD2 identical over 13 bases. The CDR3 sequence is 18 residues long. Germline CDR1 is LGHDT and CDR2 is YNNKEL (reference sequence). Germline trimming cut 1 base from V and 3 bases from J; bases unmatched to any gene: 7. DNA for the CDR3: TGTGCCAGCAGCCAAGGGCACGTACTAGCGGGAGGGACAGATACGCAGTATTTT. This translates into CASSQGHVLAGGTDTQYF.

This clonotype has a handful of counts. The CDR3 DNA reads as TGCAGTGCTGCAGGGGTCTTGGGAAACACCATATATTTT. Residues: CSAAGVLGNTIYF. The chain joins TRBV20-1 to TRBJ1-3; D may be TRBD1 (6 bases). The ends were cut back, 5 bases at V and 4 bases at J, with 12 bases in the middle. From germline, CDR1 is DFQATT and CDR2 SNEGSKA (reference sequence). The CDR3 has 13 amino acids.

In its sample, this clonotype was seen many times. This chain connects TRBV5-1 to TRBJ2-5; possibly TRBD1 for D (5 bases). The length of the CDR3 is 17 residues. The V gene lost 2 bases and the J gene lost 2 bases, with 19 bases spanning the gap. CDR1 is SGHRS, CDR2 YFSETQ, per germline. The CDR3 region is CASSFGSRDPTQETQYF. CDR3 DNA: TGCGCCAGCAGCTTTGGGTCCAGGGATCCGACTCAAGAGACCCAGTACTTC.

The table lists this clonotype with many counts. This chain links TRBV5-1 with TRBJ2-5; D tentatively reads TRBD1 or TRBD2 (7 bases each). Germline CDR1 reads SGHRS; CDR2 reads YFSETQ. There are 16 residues in the CDR3. The V gene lost 4 bases and the J gene lost 5 bases, with 21 bases spanning the gap. CDR3 sequence reads: CASSHAGGRGPETQYF. The CDR3 nucleotides read TGCGCCAGCAGCCATGCCGGTGGGAGGGGGCCTGAGACCCAGTACTTC.

This rearrangement joins TRBV9 to TRBJ2-3, with 8 bases that match TRBD2. Germline CDR1 reads SGDLS; CDR2 reads YYNGEE. This CDR3 has 15 residues. V gave up 2 bases and J gave up 4 bases; unmatched junction bases: 6. CDR3 in amino acids: CASSVREGRPDTQYF. The CDR3 DNA reads TGTGCCAGCAGCGTTCGGGAGGGCCGCCCAGATACGCAGTATTTT.